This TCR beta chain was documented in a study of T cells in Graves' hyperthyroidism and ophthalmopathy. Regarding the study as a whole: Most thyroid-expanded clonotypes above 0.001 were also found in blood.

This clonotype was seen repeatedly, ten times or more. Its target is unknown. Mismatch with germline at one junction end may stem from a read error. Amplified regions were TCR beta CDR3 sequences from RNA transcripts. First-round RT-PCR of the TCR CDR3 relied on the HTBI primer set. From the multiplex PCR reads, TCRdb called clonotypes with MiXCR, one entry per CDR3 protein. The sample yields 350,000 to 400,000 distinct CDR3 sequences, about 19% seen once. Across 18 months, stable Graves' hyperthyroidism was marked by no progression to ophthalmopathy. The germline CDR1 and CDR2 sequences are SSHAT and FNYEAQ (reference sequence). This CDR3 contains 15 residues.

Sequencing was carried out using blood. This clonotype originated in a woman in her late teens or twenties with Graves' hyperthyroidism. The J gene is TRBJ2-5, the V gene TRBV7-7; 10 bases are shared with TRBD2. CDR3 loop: CASSLASGGQETQYF. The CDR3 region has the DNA TGTGCTAGCAGCTTGGCTAGCGGGGGCCAAGAGACCCAGTACTTC.